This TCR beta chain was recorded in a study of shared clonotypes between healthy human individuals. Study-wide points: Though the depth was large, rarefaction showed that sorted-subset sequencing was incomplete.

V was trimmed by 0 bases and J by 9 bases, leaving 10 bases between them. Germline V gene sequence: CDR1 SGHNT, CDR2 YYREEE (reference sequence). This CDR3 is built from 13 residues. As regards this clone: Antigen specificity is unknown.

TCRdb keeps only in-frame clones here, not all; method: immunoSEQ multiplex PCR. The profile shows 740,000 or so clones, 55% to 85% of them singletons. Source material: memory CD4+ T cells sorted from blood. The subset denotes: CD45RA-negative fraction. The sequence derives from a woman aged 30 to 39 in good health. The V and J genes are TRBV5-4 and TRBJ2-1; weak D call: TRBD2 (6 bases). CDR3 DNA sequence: TGTGCCAGCAGCTTGGCGGGAGTGCCTGAGCAGTTCTTC. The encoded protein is CASSLAGVPEQFF.